One and the same sample provided the 25 T cell receptor beta chains below, sequenced in a study of CD8 T cells in ankylosing spondylitis. TCRdb recomputed calls from the 5' RACE reads with MiXCR, one row per CDR3 protein. Of about 190,000 distinct CDR3 sequences in the sample, about an eighth were seen once. The material sequenced was blood, either unsorted or a sorted T cell fraction (not recorded which). Receptors originate from a female donor with ankylosing spondylitis or in good health (not recorded which).

The sample holds many counts of this clonotype. This chain connects TRBV27 to TRBJ1-5; tentatively, D is TRBD1 (6 bases). The V gene lost 6 bases and the J gene lost 2 bases, with 11 bases spanning the gap. CDR1 and CDR2 (germline): MNHEY, SMNVEV (reference sequence). The CDR3 totals 14 residues. The chain's CDR3 is CASRTGLGNQPQHF. CDR3 bases: TGTGCCAGCAGAACAGGGTTGGGCAATCAGCCCCAGCATTTT.

This clonotype was detected ten times or more. The chain employs TRBV3-1 and TRBJ2-2; D is tentatively TRBD1 or TRBD2 (6 bases each). This CDR3 is 16 amino acids long. CDR1 LGHDT and CDR2 YNNKEL come from the germline V gene (reference sequence). Trimming removed 4 bases from V and 0 bases from J, with 12 bases in between. CDR3 sequence reads: CASSLLGGSNTGELFF. In DNA form, the CDR3 reads TGTGCCAGCAGCCTGTTGGGGGGCTCGAACACCGGGGAGCTGTTTTTT.

This chain joins TRBV4-1 and TRBJ2-1; D gene ambiguous. Between the trimmed V and J ends, which lost 2 bases and 7 bases, there was a span of 9 bases. The CDR3 runs to 13 residues. The germline V gene encodes CDR1 MGHRA and CDR2 YSYEKL. CDR3 loop: CASSQLPPNEQFF. The CDR3 nucleotides are TGCGCCAGCAGCCAACTCCCGCCAAATGAGCAGTTCTTC.

The table lists this clonotype with a few counts. The CDR3 spells CASSLIWPPPSYNEQFF. DNA for the CDR3: TGTGCCAGCAGCTTAATTTGGCCCCCCCCCTCCTACAATGAGCAGTTCTTC. The rearrangement uses TRBV7-9 and TRBJ2-1; D uncertain. CDR1 is SEHNR and CDR2 is FQNEAQ in the germline V gene (reference sequence). V shed 2 bases and J shed 0 bases, with 14 bases lying between them. The CDR3 runs 17 residues.

The chain recombines TRBV28 with TRBJ2-2, with D perhaps assigned TRBD1 or TRBD2 (5 bases each). The CDR3 is 15 amino acids. V lost 10 bases to trimming and J lost 7 bases, with 22 bases between them. The germline V gene encodes CDR1 MDHEN and CDR2 SYDVKM. This CDR3 is CANSQGSRGGGELFF. DNA of the CDR3: TGTGCCAACAGCCAGGGATCCCGGGGTGGCGGGGAGCTGTTTTTT.

In its sample, this clonotype was seen many times. V is TRBV5-1 and J is TRBJ2-1; 10 bases fit TRBD2. The germline CDR1 and CDR2 sequences are SGHRS and YFSETQ. This CDR3 has 16 amino acids. V trimming: 4 bases; J trimming: 4 bases; junction bases outside the gene matches: 8. The CDR3 loop is CASSHQLAGPYNEQFF. CDR3 coding DNA: TGCGCCAGCAGCCACCAACTAGCGGGACCATACAATGAGCAGTTCTTC.

For the CDR3, the DNA is TGCAGCGTTGAAGGAGGCGGGAGGAGTGCCAAAAACATTCAGTACTTC. Translated: CSVEGGGRSAKNIQYF. V is TRBV29-1 and J is TRBJ2-4; 8 bases line up with TRBD2. The CDR3 covers 16 residues. Germline trimming cut 1 base from V and 1 base from J; bases unmatched to any gene: 6. CDR1 and CDR2 from the germline V gene are SQVTM and ANQGSEA.

V is TRBV10-3 and J is TRBJ2-3; no reliable D call. The V gene's germline CDR1 is ENHRY and CDR2 SYGVKD. The CDR3 has 11 residues. Trimming took 8 bases from V and 2 from J, leaving 5 bases between them. The CDR3 region has the DNA TGTGCCATCCAAATCACAGATACGCAGTATTTT. Encoded protein: CAIQITDTQYF.

V usage is TRBV29-1 and J usage is TRBJ2-7, with 11 bases aligning to TRBD2. Per germline, CDR1 SQVTM and CDR2 ANQGSEA. CDR3 length equals 15 residues. The CDR3 bases are TGCAGGACCCTTAGCGGGAGGGCCTCGGACTACGAGCAGTACTTC. Translation gives CRTLSGRASDYEQYF.

This clonotype was picked up many times. This chain links TRBV4-3 with TRBJ1-3; 7 positions agree with TRBD1. CDR3 size: 15 residues. Germline V gene data show CDR1 as LGHNA and CDR2 as YSLEER. Losses at the gene ends were 6 bases for V and 4 bases for J; bases not matched to a gene: 9. The CDR3 DNA sequence: TGCGCCAGCAGGCTATCGACAGGGTCCGGAAACACCATATATTTT. Amino acid sequence: CASRLSTGSGNTIYF.

Ten or more counts support this clonotype. The V call is TRBV6-5, the J call TRBJ2-5; D possibly uses TRBD1 or TRBD2 (5 bases each). This CDR3 spans 11 amino acids. Trimming pared 4 bases from V and 13 bases from J, leaving 13 bases between. Per germline, CDR1 MNHEY and CDR2 SVGAGI. CDR3 nucleotide sequence: TGTGCCAGCAGTTCGGGGCCCCTTATGTACTTC. Translating it yields CASSSGPLMYF.

This clonotype occurred a few times. This sequence joins TRBV27 and TRBJ1-5; D is perhaps TRBD1 (5 bases). The CDR3 runs to 14 residues. The germline V gene encodes CDR1 MNHEY and CDR2 SMNVEV (reference sequence). V was clipped by 6 bases and J by 5 bases, with 14 bases between them. The CDR3 DNA follows: TGTGCCAGCAGCATTAGCTGGGGGGATCAGCCCCAGCATTTT. Amino acid sequence: CASSISWGDQPQHF.

The sample holds many counts of this clonotype. The chain combines TRBV9 with TRBJ2-7; D uncertain. The V end lost 4 bases, the J end lost 4 bases, and 15 bases lay between the germline ends. This CDR3 is 14 amino acids long. Germline CDR1 reads SGDLS; CDR2 reads YYNGEE. CDR3 sequence reads: CASSRSQVGYEQYF. CDR3 nucleotide sequence: TGTGCCAGCAGCCGTAGCCAGGTCGGGTACGAGCAGTACTTC.

As regards this clonotype: Germline is not matched at one junction end, which may reflect a read error. The chain employs TRBV6-1 and TRBJ2-3; D is possibly TRBD1 or TRBD2 (5 bases each). The CDR3 has 15 residues. Germline CDR1 MNHNS, CDR2 SASEGT. Written as DNA, the CDR3 is TGTGCCAGCAGCCCCGGAGAGGGGCCAGTAGATATGCAGTATTTT. Translated: CASSPGEGPVDMQYF.

In its sample, this clonotype was seen a few times. The genes are TRBV29-1 and TRBJ1-2, with a possible D match to TRBD1 (5 bases). CDR1 is SQVTM and CDR2 is ANQGSEA in the germline V gene. This CDR3 has 12 amino acids. V was cut by 6 bases and J by 6 bases, with 14 bases left in between. CDR3: CSVVSQGDGYTF. In DNA form, the CDR3 reads TGCAGCGTAGTCTCCCAGGGCGATGGCTACACCTTC. Using reference TRBV29-1 and TRBJ1-2 for the parts outside the CDR3, the full variable domain is SAVISQKPSRDICQRGTSLTIQCQVDSQVTMMFWYRQQPGQSLTLIATANQGSEATYESGFVIDKFPISRPNLTFSTLTVSNMSPEDSSIYLCSVVSQGDGYTFGSGTRLTVV.

This clonotype was seen many times. The chain links TRBV5-1 to TRBJ2-2; the match to TRBD2 covers 9 bases. V gave up 5 bases and J gave up 6 bases; unmatched junction bases: 5. This CDR3 comprises 14 residues. From germline, CDR1 is SGHRS and CDR2 YFSETQ. This CDR3 is CASRGTSLAGELFF. In nucleotides, the CDR3 is TGCGCCAGCAGGGGGACTAGCTTGGCCGGGGAGCTGTTTTTT.

This clonotype was recorded many times. The chain couples TRBV27 to TRBJ1-2; possible D gene TRBD1, 5 bases. The CDR3 spans 15 residues. Germline V gives CDR1 MNHEY, CDR2 SMNVEV (reference sequence). Between the trimmed V and J ends, which lost 0 bases and 1 base, there was a span of 9 bases. The CDR3 bases are TGTGCCAGCAGTTTATCGTCAGGGAATAACTATGGCTACACCTTC. The encoded protein is CASSLSSGNNYGYTF.

This clonotype showed up many times. The J gene is TRBJ1-1, the V gene TRBV12-3 or TRBV12-4, with 8 bases fitting TRBD1. V gave up 8 bases and J gave up 3 bases; unmatched junction bases: 11. CDR3 size: 15 residues. The CDR3 DNA reads TGTGCCAGCCCCAAGGGACAGGTCGAGGACACTGAAGCTTTCTTT. As protein: CASPKGQVEDTEAFF.

The sample holds many counts of this clonotype. The chain employs TRBV4-3 and TRBJ2-1, with D possibly matching TRBD2 (5 bases). Trimming cost V 2 bases and J 9 bases, with 11 bases left between them. CDR1 is LGHNA and CDR2 is YSLEER in the germline V gene. This CDR3 has 13 amino acids. The CDR3 protein is CASSQHTGFEQFF. The CDR3 DNA follows: TGCGCCAGCAGCCAACATACGGGGTTTGAGCAGTTCTTC.

This clonotype showed up many times. V gene TRBV29-1 combines with J gene TRBJ1-2; no reliable D call. Between the trimmed V and J ends, which lost 3 bases and 0 bases, there was a span of 14 bases. The CDR3 totals 15 residues. Germline loops: CDR1 SQVTM, CDR2 ANQGSEA. CDR3 residues: CSVDTLFPPNYGYTF. The CDR3 nucleotides read TGCAGCGTTGACACCCTATTCCCTCCTAACTATGGCTACACCTTC.

About this clonotype itself: This may come from a read error, since a much larger clone is one base off. The DNA for the CDR3 is TGTGCCAGCAGTGAGAGGGGGCTCAATCAGCCCCAGCATTTT. It translates to CASSERGLNQPQHF. This chain joins TRBV6-1 and TRBJ1-5; TRBD1 agrees at 7 bases. The CDR3 sequence is 14 residues long. V trimming: 3 bases; J trimming: 3 bases; junction bases outside the gene matches: 2. Germline CDR1 reads MNHNS; CDR2 reads SASEGT.

As for this clonotype: The conserved phenylalanine or tryptophan is not found at the CDR3 terminus, so this likely reflects a read error. J is TRBJ1-1 and V is TRBV7-2; D gene ambiguous. Trimming removed 7 bases from V and 2 bases from J, with 14 bases in between. This CDR3 spans 14 amino acids. Germline V gene lookup returns CDR1 SGHTA and CDR2 FQGNSA. CDR3 nucleotides: TGTGCCAGCACCCAACTAGGCGGTAACACTGAAGCTTTCCTT. This sequence encodes CASTQLGGNTEAFL.

This clonotype was recorded only once. A much larger clone is a single base away; this may be a read error. The chain couples TRBV6-2 or TRBV6-3 to TRBJ2-5; D unresolved. Germline CDR1 reads MNHEY; CDR2 reads SVGEGT. This CDR3 is 14 amino acids long. The CDR3 region is CASSYSRFPETHYF. CDR3 nucleotides: TGTGCCAGCAGTTACTCGCGCTTTCCAGAGACCCACTACTTC.

The chain joins TRBV20-1 to TRBJ2-1; 10 nucleotides line up with TRBD2. With V trimmed by 0 bases and J by 6 bases, 8 bases remained unmatched. The CDR3 is 16 residues long. The germline V gene encodes CDR1 DFQATT and CDR2 SNEGSKA (reference sequence). DNA for the CDR3: TGCAGTGCTAGAGATCGGGGGACTAGCGACATCAATGAGCAGTTCTTC. This gives the protein CSARDRGTSDINEQFF.

This clonotype was recorded many times. This chain connects TRBV20-1 to TRBJ1-5; 7 bases are shared with TRBD1. The CDR3 is made up of 16 amino acids. The germline V gene encodes CDR1 DFQATT and CDR2 SNEGSKA (reference sequence). V was pared by 5 bases and J by 7 bases, with 17 bases of the junction left unmatched. CDR3 amino acids: CSAEGQITGGRQPQHF. DNA for the CDR3: TGCAGTGCTGAGGGACAGATCACGGGAGGGAGACAGCCCCAGCATTTT.